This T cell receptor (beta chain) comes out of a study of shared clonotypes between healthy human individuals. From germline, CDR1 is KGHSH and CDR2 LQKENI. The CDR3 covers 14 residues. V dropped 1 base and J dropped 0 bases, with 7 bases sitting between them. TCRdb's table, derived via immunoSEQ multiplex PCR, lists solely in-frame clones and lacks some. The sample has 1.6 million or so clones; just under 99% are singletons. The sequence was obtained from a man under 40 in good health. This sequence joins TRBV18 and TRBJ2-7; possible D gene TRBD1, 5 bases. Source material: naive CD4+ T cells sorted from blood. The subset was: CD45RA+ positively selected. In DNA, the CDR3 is TGTGCCAGCTCACCACTGGACAACTCCTACGAGCAGTACTTC. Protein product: CASSPLDNSYEQYF. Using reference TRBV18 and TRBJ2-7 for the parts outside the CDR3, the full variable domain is NAGVMQNPRHLVRRRGQEARLRCSPMKGHSHVYWYRQLPEEGLKFMVYLQKENIIDESGMPKERFSAEFPKEGPSILRIQQVVRGDSAAYFCASSPLDNSYEQYFGPGTRLTVT.